These 14 T cell receptor beta chains came from one sample sequenced in a study of T cell repertoires and Cas9 in healthy adults. Profiling relied on immunoSEQ multiplex PCR, and the TCRdb table lists in-frame clones only, not all of them. The sample records tens of thousands of clones, roughly 90% being singletons. The source material was CD4+ effector T cells (CD127+, CD25-, CD137-, CD154-) from PBMCs; culture status not recorded. The receptors stem from a human donor in good health.

The CDR3 spells CASSYAAVRLEKLFF. The DNA for the CDR3 is TGTGCCAGCAGTTACGCGGCAGTCCGATTGGAAAAACTGTTTTTT. This chain links TRBV6-5 with TRBJ1-4, with D unclear. The germline CDR1 and CDR2 sequences are MNHEY and SVGAGI. V lost 2 bases to trimming and J lost 8 bases, with 15 bases between them. CDR3 length: 15 residues.

V is TRBV9 and J is TRBJ2-5; D is uncertain. CDR3 length: 15 residues. Trimming shortened V by 4 bases and J by 1 base, and 14 bases separated the two germline ends. Germline V CDR1 and CDR2: SGDLS, YYNGEE. CDR3 amino acids: CASSKQIARQETQYF. In nucleotides, the CDR3 is TGTGCCAGCAGCAAACAGATAGCCCGCCAAGAGACCCAGTACTTC.

The CDR3: CASSEQGAWIHSPLHF. The DNA for the CDR3 is TGTGCCAGCAGTGAACAGGGGGCATGGATTCATTCACCCCTCCACTTT. The chain is built from TRBV6-1 and TRBJ1-6, with TRBD1 identical over 8 bases. From germline, CDR1 is MNHNS and CDR2 SASEGT. The CDR3 runs 16 residues. V trimming: 2 bases; J trimming: 8 bases; junction bases outside the gene matches: 8.

This clone was observed once. CDR3 nucleotide sequence: TGTGCCAGCAGCCGTGAGGAAACTAACACAGATACGCAGTATTTT. It yields the protein CASSREETNTDTQYF. This chain connects TRBV27 to TRBJ2-3; D unresolved. V was shortened by 6 bases and J by 2 bases, with 15 bases between the two germline ends. The CDR3 has 15 residues. Germline loops: CDR1 MNHEY, CDR2 SMNVEV (reference sequence).

The chain joins TRBV6-1 to TRBJ1-2; no clear D. The CDR3 contains 13 residues. Germline V gene data show CDR1 as MNHNS and CDR2 as SASEGT. V gave up 8 bases and J gave up 2 bases, with 12 bases separating them. CDR3 region: CASEWRQNYGYTF. As DNA, the CDR3 is TGTGCCAGCGAATGGCGTCAGAACTATGGCTACACCTTC.

The chain employs TRBV4-1 and TRBJ1-3; D is unclear. The ends were cut back, 0 bases at V and 4 bases at J, with 13 bases in the middle. This CDR3 is built from 16 residues. The germline V gene has CDR1 MGHRA and CDR2 YSYEKL. CDR3 region: CASSQEATAGGNTIYF. As DNA, the CDR3 is TGCGCCAGCAGCCAAGAAGCGACGGCTGGGGGAAACACCATATATTTT.

V is TRBV5-1 and J is TRBJ1-1; D unclear. Looked up from germline, CDR1 is SGHRS and CDR2 is YFSETQ. V gave up 8 bases and J gave up 0 bases, with 11 bases separating them. CDR3 size: 13 residues. The CDR3 DNA reads TGCGCCAGTCGACCTTGGGTGAACACTGAAGCTTTCTTT. It yields the protein CASRPWVNTEAFF.

This chain connects TRBV30 to TRBJ2-3, with 11 bases matching TRBD1. V shed 4 bases, J shed 5 bases, and the junction held 14 bases outside the gene matches. Per the germline V gene, CDR1 is GTSNPN and CDR2 is SVGIG (reference sequence). This CDR3 is 17 amino acids long. CDR3 sequence: CAWISLRDRGSEDTQYF. DNA of the CDR3: TGTGCCTGGATATCACTCCGGGACAGGGGGAGCGAAGATACGCAGTATTTT.

The genes are TRBV19 and TRBJ2-6; no clear D gene. Germline lookup yields CDR1 LNHDA and CDR2 SQIVND (reference sequence). The CDR3 totals 12 residues. Trimming stripped 6 bases from V and 4 bases from J, with 4 bases between. CDR3 sequence reads: CASREGANVLTF. DNA of the CDR3: TGTGCCAGTAGAGAAGGGGCCAACGTCCTGACTTTC. Full variable domain (outside the CDR3, taken from reference TRBV19 and TRBJ2-6): DGGITQSPKYLFRKEGQNVTLSCEQNLNHDAMYWYRQDPGQGLRLIYYSQIVNDFQKGDIAEGYSVSREKKESFPLTVTSAQKNPTAFYLCASREGANVLTFGAGSRLTVL.

This clone was counted between two and nine times. The CDR3 DNA is TGTGCCTGGAGTGTACGAGGAGGGGGCCAAGAGACCCAGTACTTC. Translation: CAWSVRGGGQETQYF. V and J are TRBV30 and TRBJ2-5, with D perhaps given as TRBD1 or TRBD2 (6 bases each). Germline values: CDR1 GTSNPN, CDR2 SVGIG (reference sequence). The V gene lost 0 bases and the J gene lost 1 base, with 12 bases spanning the gap. CDR3 length equals 15 residues. Combining the CDR3 with reference TRBV30 and TRBJ2-5 gives the whole variable domain SQTIHQWPATLVQPVGSPLSLECTVEGTSNPNLYWYRQAAGRGLQLLFYSVGIGQISSEVPQNLSASRPQDRQFILSSKKLLLSDSGFYLCAWSVRGGGQETQYFGPGTRLLVL.

V is TRBV27 and J is TRBJ2-5; D perhaps matches TRBD1 (5 bases). Germline V gene lookup returns CDR1 MNHEY and CDR2 SMNVEV (reference sequence). Trimming shortened V by 6 bases and J by 2 bases, and 13 bases separated the two germline ends. The CDR3 totals 14 residues. As DNA, the CDR3 is TGTGCCAGCAGCAAAGGGGTGACGCAAGAGACCCAGTACTTC. Translated, it gives CASSKGVTQETQYF.

The genes are TRBV5-1 and TRBJ2-3; either TRBD1 or TRBD2 may fit D (5 bases each). This CDR3 is 14 amino acids long. Per germline, CDR1 SGHRS and CDR2 YFSETQ. V was shortened by 2 bases and J by 0 bases, with 7 bases between the two germline ends. The CDR3 region has the DNA TGCGCCAGCAGCTTATGGGACAGCACAGATACGCAGTATTTT. Translated: CASSLWDSTDTQYF.

The chain carries TRBV21-1 and TRBJ1-2. TRBV21-1 is a pseudogene segment. The CDR3 is made up of 16 amino acids. The CDR3 sequence is CASSSPWEGRGYGYTF. For the CDR3, the DNA is TGTGCCAGCAGCTCCCCCTGGGAGGGTCGGGGCTATGGCTACACCTTC.

This chain links TRBV11-2 with TRBJ1-1; a weak D match, TRBD1 (5 bases). CDR3 size: 15 residues. CDR1 and CDR2 (germline): SGHAT, FQNNGV. V shed 5 bases and J shed 4 bases, with 17 bases lying between them. The CDR3 nucleotides are TGTGCCAGCAGCGCCTCGTTTAAGGGGCCCACTGAAGCTTTCTTT. Translation: CASSASFKGPTEAFF.